This TCR beta chain originates from a study of OX40 agonist ivuxolimab in advanced cancers. Study information: Given to patients was ivuxolimab, an agonistic anti-OX40 (CD134) antibody. It was permissible to have had prior anti-PD-1, anti-PD-L1 or anti-CTLA-4 therapy, and approximately 41% had some. General study findings and limits: Among the least clonally expanded were partial responders at 0.1-3.0 mg/kg. There was clonal expansion of CD4+ and CD8+ blood T cells by week 6 at 0.1 to 3.0 mg/kg.

Germline CDR1 SGDLS, CDR2 YYNGEE. This CDR3 is 16 amino acids long. With 4 bases clipped from V and 2 bases from J, the junction kept 11 bases outside the gene matches. Data came from immunoSEQ multiplex PCR; TCRdb stores just in-frame clones and leaves some out. In the table there are 42,000 or so clones, 86% of which are singletons. Concerning this clone itself: Its antigen is unidentified.

The source is an adult with an advanced solid tumor such as melanoma, head and neck, liver or kidney cancer. The sample was CD4+ or CD8+ T cells sorted from blood, taken in a trial of the OX40 agonist ivuxolimab. The chain joins TRBV9 to TRBJ1-2; 7 bases line up with TRBD1. This CDR3 is CASSTTGMVGNYGYTF. The CDR3 DNA sequence: TGTGCCAGCAGCACGACAGGGATGGTCGGAAACTATGGCTACACCTTC.